This record concerns one T cell receptor beta chain sequence. Its target is not known. This entry is derived from a study of CD8+ T cells in alopecia areata. The study, taken as a whole, reports: Alopecia totalis/universalis scalp especially showed more expanded CD8+ clones than normal scalp.

cDNA reverse transcribed from extracted RNA served as the sequencing template. Profiling relied on immunoSEQ multiplex PCR, and the TCRdb table lists in-frame clones only, not all of them. The repertoire includes 45,000 to 70,000 clones, approximately 96% of them detected once, and under 30% sits in the top ten. The CDR3 totals 16 residues. Trimming cost V 4 bases and J 3 bases; bases outside gene matches: 5. Germline lookup yields CDR1 MNHEY and CDR2 SVGAGI. This rearrangement joins TRBV6-5 to TRBJ2-3, with 12 bases fitting TRBD2. Sequencing used CD8+ T cells sorted from blood, obtained at week 0. This clonotype was obtained from a human donor with alopecia areata. This CDR3 is CASSWGTSGGTDTQYF. Here the CDR3 DNA reads TGTGCCAGCAGTTGGGGAACTAGCGGGGGGACAGATACGCAGTATTTT.